These T cell receptor beta chains were read from a single sample in a study of control samples from healthy donors and cancer patients. Sequencing was performed with immunoSEQ multiplex PCR; in TCRdb, only in-frame clones are kept and a portion is missing. The sample lists some 130,000 clones, 70% to 90% occurring once. Sequenced sample: blood. These receptors came from a woman under 40 in good health. CDR3s include the opening cysteine and the closing phenylalanine or tryptophan. The D gene is left open where the match is weak. Only some rows state a clone size, as once, few, many or a class for expanded clones.

v_gene,j_gene,d_gene,abundance,CDR3aa,CDR3nt
TRBV2,TRBJ1-1,NA,NA,CASGEYRVGTEAFF,TGTGCCAGCGGGGAGTACCGGGTGGGCACTGAAGCTTTCTTT
TRBV6-1,TRBJ1-2,NA,NA,CASSESGGPGYGYTF,TGTGCCAGCAGTGAAAGCGGGGGGCCGGGCTATGGCTACACCTTC
TRBV30,TRBJ2-7,TRBD2,NA,CAWSLPIAGGGSYEQYF,TGTGCCTGGAGTCTCCCCATAGCGGGAGGCGGATCCTACGAGCAGTACTTC
TRBV12-3/TRBV12-4,TRBJ2-7,NA,NA,CASSPTRGYEQYF,TGTGCCAGCAGCCCGACGAGGGGATACGAGCAGTACTTC
TRBV29-1,TRBJ1-5,NA,NA,CSVARGADQPQHF,TGCAGCGTGGCTCGGGGGGCCGATCAGCCCCAGCATTTT
TRBV10-2,TRBJ2-3,TRBD2,NA,CASSERTSGRVPDTQYF,TGCGCCAGCAGCGAACGGACTAGCGGGAGGGTTCCAGATACGCAGTATTTT
TRBV27,TRBJ1-1,NA,NA,CASSLGVPAEAFF,TGTGCCAGCAGTTTGGGGGTGCCCGCTGAAGCTTTCTTT
TRBV11-2,TRBJ2-7,NA,NA,CASSLASQGGFNEQYF,TGTGCCAGCAGCTTAGCTAGTCAGGGGGGGTTCAACGAGCAGTACTTC
TRBV6-2/TRBV6-3,TRBJ2-1,TRBD2,few,CASSLSDYWTGGSYNEQFF,TGTGCCAGCAGTTTATCGGACTACTGGACCGGGGGGTCCTACAATGAGCAGTTCTTC
TRBV12-3/TRBV12-4,TRBJ1-5,TRBD1,few,CASSSRGPQPQHF,TGTGCCAGCAGTAGCAGGGGGCCTCAGCCCCAGCATTTT
TRBV6-5,TRBJ2-1,TRBD2,NA,CASTTAGGGYNEQFF,TGTGCCAGCACCACGGCGGGAGGAGGCTACAATGAGCAGTTCTTC
TRBV24-1,TRBJ2-1,NA,few,CATREGAGSYNEQFF,TGTGCCACCAGGGAGGGTGCAGGCTCCTACAATGAGCAGTTCTTC
TRBV3-1/TRBV3-2,TRBJ2-1,TRBD2,NA,CASSPYGTSRYDEQFF,TGTGCCAGCAGCCCTTACGGGACTAGCCGCTATGATGAGCAGTTCTTC
TRBV5-1,TRBJ1-1,NA,NA,CASSPPGGQTTEAFF,TGCGCCAGCAGCCCGCCCGGGGGACAAACCACTGAAGCTTTCTTT
TRBV30,TRBJ1-3,NA,NA,CASIQGSGNTIYF,TGTGCCTCTATACAGGGCTCTGGAAACACCATATATTTT
TRBV7-9,TRBJ2-3,TRBD1,NA,CASSLGGQGYTDTQYF,TGTGCCAGCAGCTTAGGGGGACAGGGGTACACAGATACGCAGTATTTT
TRBV2,TRBJ1-6,NA,NA,CASSAKGGRNSPLHF,TGTGCCAGCAGTGCTAAAGGGGGTAGGAATTCACCCCTCCACTTT
TRBV7-9,TRBJ1-3,NA,NA,CASSYTLGLGSGNTIYF,TGTGCCAGCAGCTATACGTTGGGGCTAGGTTCTGGAAACACCATATATTTT